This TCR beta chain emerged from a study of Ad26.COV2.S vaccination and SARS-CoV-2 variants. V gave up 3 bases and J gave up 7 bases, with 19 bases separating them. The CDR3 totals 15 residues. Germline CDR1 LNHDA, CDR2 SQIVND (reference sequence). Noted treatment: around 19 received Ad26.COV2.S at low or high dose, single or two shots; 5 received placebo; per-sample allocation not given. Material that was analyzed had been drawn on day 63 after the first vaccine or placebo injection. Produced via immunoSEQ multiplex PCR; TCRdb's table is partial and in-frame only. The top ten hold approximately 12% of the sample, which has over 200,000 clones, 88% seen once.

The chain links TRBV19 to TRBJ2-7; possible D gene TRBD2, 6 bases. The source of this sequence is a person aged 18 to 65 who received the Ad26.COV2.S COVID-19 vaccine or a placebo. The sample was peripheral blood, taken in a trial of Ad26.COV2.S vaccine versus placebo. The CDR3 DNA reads TGTGCCAGTAGTATTCCCCTAGCGCCCTTAGGGGAGCAGTACTTC. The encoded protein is CASSIPLAPLGEQYF. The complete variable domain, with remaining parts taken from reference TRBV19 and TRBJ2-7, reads DGGITQSPKYLFRKEGQNVTLSCEQNLNHDAMYWYRQDPGQGLRLIYYSQIVNDFQKGDIAEGYSVSREKKESFPLTVTSAQKNPTAFYLCASSIPLAPLGEQYFGPGTRLTVT.